This T cell receptor beta chain was recovered during a study of regulatory T cells in long-lasting Graves disease. Time point reported: persistent/refractory GD, antithyroid drugs over 5 years with positive TRAb. RNA extracted from PBMCs served as the sequencing template. TCR beta libraries were built with iRepertoire HTBI primers and Arm-PCR of CDR3 regions. TCRdb reprocessed the multiplex PCR reads via MiXCR and lists one record per CDR3 protein. The sample lists over 350,000 distinct CDR3 sequences, around 21% occurring once. V lost 3 bases to trimming and J lost 4 bases, with 14 bases between them. Per germline, CDR1 MNHNS and CDR2 SASEGT. This CDR3 contains 15 residues.

The chain carries TRBV6-1 and TRBJ2-3; D uncertain. Sequenced here: peripheral blood mononuclear cells (PBMCs), sampled when the disease was refractory, from a patient treated with antithyroid drugs. The TCR comes from a female donor with Graves disease. This CDR3 is CASSDPPDRSDTQYF. Written as DNA, the CDR3 is TGTGCCAGCAGTGACCCGCCGGACCGCTCAGATACGCAGTATTTT.